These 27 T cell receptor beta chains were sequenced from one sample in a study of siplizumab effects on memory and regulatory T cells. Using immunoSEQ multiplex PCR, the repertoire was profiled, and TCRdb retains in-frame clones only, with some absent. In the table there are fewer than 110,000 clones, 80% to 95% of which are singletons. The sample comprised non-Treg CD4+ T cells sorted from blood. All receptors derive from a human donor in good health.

CDR3: CAPDGGNHYGYTF. The CDR3 DNA reads as TGTGCCCCCGACGGGGGTAACCACTATGGCTACACCTTC. The chain couples TRBV27 to TRBJ1-2, with D possibly matching TRBD1 (5 bases). Per germline, CDR1 MNHEY and CDR2 SMNVEV (reference sequence). Trimming pared 11 bases from V and 3 bases from J, leaving 16 bases between. The CDR3 contains 13 residues.

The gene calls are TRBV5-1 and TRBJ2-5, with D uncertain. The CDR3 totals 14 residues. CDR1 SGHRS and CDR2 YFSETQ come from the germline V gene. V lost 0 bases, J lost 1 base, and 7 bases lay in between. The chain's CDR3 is CASSLGGLQETQYF. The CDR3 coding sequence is TGCGCCAGCAGCTTGGGGGGTCTCCAAGAGACCCAGTACTTC.

The CDR3 bases are TGTGCCAGCAGCCGGTACTGGTCGAAGGAAGAGACCCAGTACTTC. This translates into CASSRYWSKEETQYF. This rearrangement joins TRBV7-3 to TRBJ2-5; D not certain. Germline-derived CDR1 and CDR2 are SGHTA and FQGTGA. This CDR3 region has 15 residues. With 5 bases removed from V and 3 bases from J, the gap between germline ends came to 16 bases.

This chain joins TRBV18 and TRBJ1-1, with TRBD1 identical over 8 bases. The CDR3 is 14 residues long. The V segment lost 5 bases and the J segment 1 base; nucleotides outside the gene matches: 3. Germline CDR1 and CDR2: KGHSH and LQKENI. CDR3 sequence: CASSRGQANTEAFF. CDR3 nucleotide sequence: TGTGCCAGCTCAAGGGGACAGGCGAACACTGAAGCTTTCTTT.

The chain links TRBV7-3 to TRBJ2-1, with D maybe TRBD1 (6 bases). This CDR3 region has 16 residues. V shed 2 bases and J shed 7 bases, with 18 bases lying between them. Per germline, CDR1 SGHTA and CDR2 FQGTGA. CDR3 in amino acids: CASSLSPSNTGNEQFF. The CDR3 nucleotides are TGTGCCAGCAGCTTATCACCTAGCAATACAGGGAATGAGCAGTTCTTC.

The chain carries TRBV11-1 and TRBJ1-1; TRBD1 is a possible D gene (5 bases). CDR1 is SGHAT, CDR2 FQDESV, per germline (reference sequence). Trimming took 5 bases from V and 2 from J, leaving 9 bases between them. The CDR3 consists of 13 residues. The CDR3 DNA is TGTGCCAGCAGCCTAGGGACCAACACTGAAGCTTTCTTT. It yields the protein CASSLGTNTEAFF.

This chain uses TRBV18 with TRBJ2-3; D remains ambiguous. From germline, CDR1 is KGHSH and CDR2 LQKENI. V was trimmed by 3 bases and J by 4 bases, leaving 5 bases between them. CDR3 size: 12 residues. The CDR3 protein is CASSPKPDTQYF. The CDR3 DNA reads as TGTGCCAGCTCACCTAAGCCAGATACGCAGTATTTT.

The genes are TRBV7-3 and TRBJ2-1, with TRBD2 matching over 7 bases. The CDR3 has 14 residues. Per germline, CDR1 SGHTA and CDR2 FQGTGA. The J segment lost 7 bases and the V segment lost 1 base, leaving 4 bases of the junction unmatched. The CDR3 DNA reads TGTGCCAGCAGCTTAAGCGGGAGCGGGAATGAGCAGTTCTTC. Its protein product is CASSLSGSGNEQFF.

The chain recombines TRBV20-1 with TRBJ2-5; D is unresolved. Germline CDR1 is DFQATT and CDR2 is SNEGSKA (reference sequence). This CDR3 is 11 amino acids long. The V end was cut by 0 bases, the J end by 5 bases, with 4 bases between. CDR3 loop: CSARDRETQYF. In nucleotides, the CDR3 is TGCAGTGCTAGAGACCGGGAGACCCAGTACTTC.

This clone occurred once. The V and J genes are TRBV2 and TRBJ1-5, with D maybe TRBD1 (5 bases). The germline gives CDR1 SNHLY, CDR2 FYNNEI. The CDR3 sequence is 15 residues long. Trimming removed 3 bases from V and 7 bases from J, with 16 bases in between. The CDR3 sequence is CASSDRDLIVQPQHF. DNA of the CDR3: TGTGCCAGCAGTGACAGGGACCTGATCGTCCAGCCCCAGCATTTT.

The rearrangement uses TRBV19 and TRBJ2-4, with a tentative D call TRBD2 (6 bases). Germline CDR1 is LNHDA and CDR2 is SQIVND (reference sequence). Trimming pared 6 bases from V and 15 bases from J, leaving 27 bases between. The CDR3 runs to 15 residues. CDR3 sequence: CASSPGGSHFQIRYF. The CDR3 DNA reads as TGTGCCAGTAGCCCTGGGGGGTCCCACTTTCAAATCCGGTACTTC.

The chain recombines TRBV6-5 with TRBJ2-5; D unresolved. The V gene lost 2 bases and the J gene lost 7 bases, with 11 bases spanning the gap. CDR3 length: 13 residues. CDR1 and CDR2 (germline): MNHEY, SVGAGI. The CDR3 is CASSYGPGRTQYF. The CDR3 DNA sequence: TGTGCCAGCAGTTACGGACCCGGACGGACCCAGTACTTC.

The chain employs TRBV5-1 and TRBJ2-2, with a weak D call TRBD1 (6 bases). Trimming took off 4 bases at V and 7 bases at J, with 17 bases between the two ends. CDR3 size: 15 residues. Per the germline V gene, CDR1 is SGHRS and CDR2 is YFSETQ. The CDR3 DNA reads TGCGCCAGCAGCCACGGGACACCCGCCGGCGGGGAGCTGTTTTTT. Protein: CASSHGTPAGGELFF.

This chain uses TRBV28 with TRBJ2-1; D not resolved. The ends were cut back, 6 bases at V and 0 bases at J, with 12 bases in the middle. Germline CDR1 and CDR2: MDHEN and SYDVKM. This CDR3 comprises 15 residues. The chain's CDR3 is CASSFPLGSYNEQFF. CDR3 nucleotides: TGTGCCAGCAGCTTCCCCTTGGGCTCCTACAATGAGCAGTTCTTC.

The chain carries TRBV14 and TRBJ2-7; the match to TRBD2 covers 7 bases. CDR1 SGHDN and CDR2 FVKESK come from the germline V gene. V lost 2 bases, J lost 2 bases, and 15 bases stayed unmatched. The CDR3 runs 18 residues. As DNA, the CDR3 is TGTGCCAGCAGCCAATCAGGCTGGGCTAGCGGATTACCCTACGAGCAGTACTTC. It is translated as CASSQSGWASGLPYEQYF.

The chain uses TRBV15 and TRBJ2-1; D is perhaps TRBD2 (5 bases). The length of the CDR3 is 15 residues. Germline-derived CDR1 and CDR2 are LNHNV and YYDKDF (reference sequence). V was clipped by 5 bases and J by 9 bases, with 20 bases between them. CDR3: CATSGIQTRMGEQFF. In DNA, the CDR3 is TGTGCCACCAGCGGTATACAAACTAGGATGGGTGAGCAGTTCTTC.

As DNA, the CDR3 is TGCGCCAGCAGCCAAGATAAAGGACTAGAGGCAGATACGCAGTATTTT. Encoded protein: CASSQDKGLEADTQYF. This chain joins TRBV4-3 and TRBJ2-3; 7 bases line up with TRBD2. Germline loops: CDR1 LGHNA, CDR2 YSLEER. V shed 0 bases and J 4 bases; nucleotides not matched to a gene: 7. This CDR3 region has 16 residues.

CDR3 region: CASSLDGDSDTQYF. As DNA, the CDR3 is TGTGCCAGCAGCTTAGATGGGGATTCCGATACGCAGTATTTT. The chain couples TRBV11-2 to TRBJ2-3, with unresolved D. The CDR3 sequence is 14 residues long. Germline V gene sequence: CDR1 SGHAT, CDR2 FQNNGV. Trimming left V 0 bases short and J 6 bases short, with 10 bases between.

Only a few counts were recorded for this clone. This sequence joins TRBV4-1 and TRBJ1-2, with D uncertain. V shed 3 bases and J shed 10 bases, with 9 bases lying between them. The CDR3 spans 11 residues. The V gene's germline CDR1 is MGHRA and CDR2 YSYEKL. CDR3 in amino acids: CASSQDLAYTF. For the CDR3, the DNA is TGCGCCAGCAGCCAGGACCTTGCCTACACCTTC.

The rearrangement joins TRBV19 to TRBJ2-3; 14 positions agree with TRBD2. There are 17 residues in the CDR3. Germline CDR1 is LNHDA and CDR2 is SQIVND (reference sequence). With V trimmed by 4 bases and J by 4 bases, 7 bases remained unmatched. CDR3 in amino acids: CASSTGLAGGRADTQYF. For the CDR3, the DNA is TGTGCCAGTAGTACAGGACTAGCGGGAGGTCGAGCAGATACGCAGTATTTT.

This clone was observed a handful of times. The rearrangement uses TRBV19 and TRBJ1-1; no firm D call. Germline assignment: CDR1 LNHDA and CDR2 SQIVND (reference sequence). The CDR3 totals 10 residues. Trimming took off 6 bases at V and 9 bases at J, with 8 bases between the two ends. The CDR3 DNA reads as TGTGCCAGTAGGGGTCTTAAAGCTTTCTTT. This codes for CASRGLKAFF.

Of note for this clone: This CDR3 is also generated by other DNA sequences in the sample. The CDR3 reads CASSVGLAGAHEQYF. CDR3 DNA: TGTGCCAGCAGCGTAGGCCTAGCGGGAGCCCACGAGCAGTACTTC. The chain links TRBV9 to TRBJ2-7; 10 bases are a match to TRBD2. The germline gives CDR1 SGDLS, CDR2 YYNGEE. The length of the CDR3 is 15 residues. After removal of 0 bases from V and 5 bases from J, the junction contained 5 bases not matched to a gene.

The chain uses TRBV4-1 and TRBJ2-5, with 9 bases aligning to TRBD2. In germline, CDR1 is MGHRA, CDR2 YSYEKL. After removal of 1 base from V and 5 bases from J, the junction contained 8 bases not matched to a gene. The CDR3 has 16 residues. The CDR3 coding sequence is TGCGCCAGCAGCCAAGGGGGAGCGGGAGGACAGGAGACCCAGTACTTC. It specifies CASSQGGAGGQETQYF.

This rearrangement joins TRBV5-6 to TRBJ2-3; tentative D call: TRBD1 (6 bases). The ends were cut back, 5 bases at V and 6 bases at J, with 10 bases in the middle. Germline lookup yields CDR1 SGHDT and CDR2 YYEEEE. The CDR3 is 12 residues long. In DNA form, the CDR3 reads TGTGCCAGCAGACAGGGAGCCGATACGCAGTATTTT. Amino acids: CASRQGADTQYF.

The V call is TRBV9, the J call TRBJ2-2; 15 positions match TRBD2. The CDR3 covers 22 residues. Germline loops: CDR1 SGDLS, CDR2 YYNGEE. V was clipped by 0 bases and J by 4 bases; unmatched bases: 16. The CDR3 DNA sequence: TGTGCCAGCAGCGTAGGCCTTCGGACCGGACTAGCGGGAGGGCCGGTCACCGGGGAGCTGTTTTTT. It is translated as CASSVGLRTGLAGGPVTGELFF.

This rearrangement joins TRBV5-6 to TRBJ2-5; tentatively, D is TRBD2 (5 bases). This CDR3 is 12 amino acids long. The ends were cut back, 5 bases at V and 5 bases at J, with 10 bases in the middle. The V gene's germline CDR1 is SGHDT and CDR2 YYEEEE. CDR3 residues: CASRTGEETQYF. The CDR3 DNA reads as TGTGCCAGCAGAACCGGGGAGGAGACCCAGTACTTC.

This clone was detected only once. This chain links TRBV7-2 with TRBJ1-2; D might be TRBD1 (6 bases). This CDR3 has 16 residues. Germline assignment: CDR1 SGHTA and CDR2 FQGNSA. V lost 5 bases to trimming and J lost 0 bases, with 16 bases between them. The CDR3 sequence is CASSRGGSGANYGYTF. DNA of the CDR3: TGTGCCAGCAGCCGAGGGGGGAGTGGAGCTAACTATGGCTACACCTTC.